Listed here are 19 T cell receptor beta chains from one sample, sequenced in a study of tumor-infiltrating lymphocytes in primary liver carcinoma. TCR beta cDNA was prepared out of around 460 ng total RNA by means of a constant-region primer. Generation of the TCR beta libraries relied on three nested multiplex PCR rounds using slightly modified ARM-PCR. The study ran its first two PCR rounds for approximately 10 cycles each, using TRBV1-TRBV30 forward primers and a C-beta reverse primer. TCRdb recomputed calls from the multiplex PCR reads with MiXCR, one row per CDR3 protein. The sample has 75,000 or so distinct CDR3 sequences, approximately 70% seen once; the top ten hold 25% to 30%. Both RNA and DNA were isolated together from approximately 20-30 mg of bulk tissue that had not been sorted. Sequencing was performed on liver tumor tissue from sampling region 4. Documented subset: tumor region T4, right-lateral pole. The receptors were sampled from a man aged 35 to 55 with primary liver carcinoma and hepatitis B virus infection.

This clonotype was seen ten or more times. The chain employs TRBV5-4 and TRBJ2-7; 10 bases match TRBD2. Trimming removed 1 base from V and 5 bases from J; junction bases left unmatched: 3. Germline V gene data show CDR1 as SGHNT and CDR2 as YYREEE (reference sequence). This CDR3 is 14 amino acids long. The CDR3 coding sequence is TGTGCCAGCAGCTTGCTAGCGGGAGAAGACGAGCAGTACTTC. Translated: CASSLLAGEDEQYF.

As for this clonotype: The missing conserved phenylalanine or tryptophan at the end of this CDR3 makes a read error likely. Because the CDR3's place on the DNA is in doubt, the DNA is left out and the CDR3 is given as listed by TCRdb. The chain is built from TRBV5-1 and TRBJ2-5; the table gives TRBD2 as D, unverified against the DNA. CDR1 is SGHRS and CDR2 is YFSETQ in the germline V gene. The CDR3 is 13 residues long, counting both termini. The CDR3 spells CASSYGGQETQYL.

The CDR3 loop reads CARSDSDNNEQFF. The CDR3 DNA reads TGTGCCAGAAGCGACTCGGACAACAATGAGCAGTTCTTC. This rearrangement joins TRBV6-4 to TRBJ2-1; perhaps TRBD1 as D (5 bases). V was clipped by 9 bases and J by 5 bases, with 14 bases between them. Germline V CDR1 and CDR2: MRHNA, SNTAGT. The CDR3 is 13 residues long.

Concerning this clonotype: Given the absence of the conserved phenylalanine or tryptophan at the CDR3 end, a read error is likely. The chain links TRBV4-2 to TRBJ2-2, with 11 bases aligning to TRBD1. There are 18 residues in the CDR3. CDR1 and CDR2 (germline): LGHNA, YNFKEQ. The CDR3 here is CTSSQPGTGGSNTWELFL. The CDR3 DNA sequence: TGTACCAGCAGCCAACCAGGGACAGGGGGTTCGAACACCTGGGAGCTGTTTTTG.

With regard to this clonotype: The CDR3 does not close with the conserved phenylalanine or tryptophan, likely indicating a read error. The V gene is TRBV5-1, the J gene TRBJ2-7; 8 bases are shared with TRBD1. This CDR3 has 14 amino acids. Trimming removed 3 bases from V and 4 bases from J; junction bases left unmatched: 6. Looked up from germline, CDR1 is SGHRS and CDR2 is YFSETQ. DNA for the CDR3: TGCGCCAGCAGCTCTTTAGGACAGGGTTACGAGCAGTACTTA. Its protein is CASSSLGQGYEQYL.

V gene TRBV29-1 combines with J gene TRBJ1-4; no clear D gene. This CDR3 is 14 amino acids long. Trimming cost V 8 bases and J 0 bases, with 13 bases left between them. CDR1 and CDR2 from the germline V gene are SQVTM and ANQGSEA. The CDR3 DNA reads TGCAGCTGCTGCTCAGGACCAACTAATGAAAAACTGTTTTTT. This gives the protein CSCCSGPTNEKLFF.

As to this clonotype: The missing conserved phenylalanine or tryptophan at the end of this CDR3 makes a read error likely. The V call is TRBV12-3 or TRBV12-4, the J call TRBJ1-2, with 7 bases identical to TRBD1. This CDR3 is built from 15 residues. Germline trimming cut 2 bases from V and 4 bases from J; bases unmatched to any gene: 7. CDR3 sequence (DNA): TGTGCCAGCAGTTTAAGGGACAGACCTAGCTATGGCTACACCGTC. It codes for CASSLRDRPSYGYTV.

In its sample, this clonotype was seen many times. The J gene is TRBJ1-4, the V gene TRBV4-2; weak D call: TRBD1 (5 bases). Germline CDR1 reads LGHNA; CDR2 reads YNFKEQ. The CDR3 has 16 residues. The germline V and J ends were trimmed by 4 bases and 0 bases, with 12 bases remaining between them. CDR3 DNA: TGTGCCAGCAGCCCGGAGAGGGGACCAACTAATGAAAAACTGTTTTTT. Protein product: CASSPERGPTNEKLFF.

A word on this clonotype: At one boundary the junction diverges from the germline segment, which might be a read error. The gene calls are TRBV5-1 and TRBJ2-3; the match to TRBD1 covers 10 bases. Germline values: CDR1 SGHRS, CDR2 YFSETQ. The CDR3 covers 15 residues. This CDR3 reads CASSHDRGRADTQNF. CDR3 DNA sequence: TGCGCCAGCAGCCATGACAGGGGGCGGGCAGATACACAGAATTTT.

The chain carries TRBV11-3 and TRBJ2-3; D may be TRBD2 (5 bases). Germline CDR1 and CDR2: SGHNT and YENEEA. V was cut by 5 bases and J by 6 bases, with 15 bases left in between. The CDR3 is 14 residues long. The chain's CDR3 is CASSRGPGEDTQYF. The CDR3 DNA reads TGTGCCAGCAGCCGAGGGCCCGGGGAGGATACGCAGTATTTT. Full variable domain (outside the CDR3, taken from reference TRBV11-3 and TRBJ2-3): EAGVVQSPRYKIIEKKQPVAFWCNPISGHNTLYWYLQNLGQGPELLIRYENEEAVDDSQLPKDRFSAERLKGVDSTLKIQPAELGDSAVYLCASSRGPGEDTQYFGPGTRLTVL.

This clonotype was observed at least ten times. The chain links TRBV5-1 to TRBJ2-5; 7 nucleotides agree with TRBD1. With V trimmed by 0 bases and J by 5 bases, 7 bases remained unmatched. Germline CDR1 is SGHRS and CDR2 is YFSETQ. This CDR3 is built from 15 residues. Here the CDR3 reads CASSLGEGGWETQYF. CDR3 nucleotides: TGCGCCAGCAGCTTGGGAGAAGGGGGCTGGGAGACCCAGTACTTC.

As regards this clonotype: The junction departs from germline at one end; a sequencing error may be responsible. V and J are TRBV11-2 and TRBJ2-1; D is unclear. Looked up from germline, CDR1 is SGHAT and CDR2 is FQNNGV. The CDR3 has 12 residues. CDR3 in amino acids: CASSPEYDEQFF. CDR3 nucleotide sequence: TGTGCAAGCAGCCCGGAATACGATGAGCAGTTCTTC.

This clonotype was seen a few times. Given a much more abundant clone one base away, this may be a read error. The gene calls are TRBV6-1 and TRBJ2-4, with 10 bases matching TRBD2. The CDR3 has 16 amino acids. CDR1 MNHNS and CDR2 SASEGT come from the germline V gene. The CDR3 coding sequence is TGTGTCAGCAGTGAAGATGGGCTAGCGGGAGAAAACATTCAGTACTTC. Its translation is CVSSEDGLAGENIQYF.

The chain employs TRBV11-2 and TRBJ2-2, with TRBD1 identical over 9 bases. This CDR3 comprises 17 residues. Trimming removed 6 bases from V and 8 bases from J; junction bases left unmatched: 16. Germline CDR1 is SGHAT and CDR2 is FQNNGV. For the CDR3, the DNA is TGTGCCAGCAGATTTGATCGGGACAGGGTTGGCACTGGGGAGCTGTTTTTT. This sequence encodes CASRFDRDRVGTGELFF.

Worth noting for this clonotype: The junction departs from the called germline gene at one end, perhaps through a read error. The chain combines TRBV11-3 with TRBJ2-3, with TRBD2 matching 7 bases. Germline CDR1 reads SGHNT; CDR2 reads YENEEA. This CDR3 region has 16 residues. The CDR3 loop reads CASGLATSTQTDMQYF. CDR3 nucleotide sequence: TGTGCCAGCGGCCTCGCGACTAGCACACAAACAGATATGCAGTATTTT. Full variable domain (rest looked up from reference TRBV11-3 and TRBJ2-3): EAGVVQSPRYKIIEKKQPVAFWCNPISGHNTLYWYLQNLGQGPELLIRYENEEAVDDSQLPKDRFSAERLKGVDSTLKIQPAELGDSAVYLCASGLATSTQTDMQYFGPGTRLTVL.

This chain connects TRBV10-3 to TRBJ2-2; D unclear. V lost 10 bases, J lost 13 bases, and 22 bases lay in between. Looked up from germline, CDR1 is ENHRY and CDR2 is SYGVKD. The CDR3 totals 13 residues. CDR3 sequence (DNA): TGTGCCACCAGAAGGCCCTCCACCGTGGGGCTGTTTTTT. This codes for CATRRPSTVGLFF.

Comments on this clonotype: The germline gene is not matched at one end of the junction; a read error may be the cause. CDR3 sequence (DNA): TGTACTAGTGGTTTGGTCCTACAGGGCATCGGGGAACTGTTTTTT. Translating gives CTSGLVLQGIGELFF. The chain links TRBV12-5 to TRBJ2-2; D might be TRBD1 (6 bases). CDR1 and CDR2 from the germline V gene are LGHNT and FRNRAP. The CDR3 covers 15 residues.

Concerning this clonotype itself: It is likely a read error, because the conserved phenylalanine at the end of the CDR3 is missing. The chain couples TRBV4-1 to TRBJ1-2; no firm D call. This CDR3 has 9 amino acids. V dropped 9 bases and J dropped 10 bases, with 9 bases sitting between them. The germline V gene has CDR1 MGHRA and CDR2 YSYEKL. CDR3 loop: CASKPDYTY. CDR3 nucleotides: TGCGCCAGTAAACCGGACTACACCTAC.

About this clonotype itself: This may stem from a read error, because a much larger clone lies one nucleotide away. CDR3 sequence: CAGSGRGDEQFF. CDR3 nucleotides: TGTGCCGGCAGCGGGAGAGGCGATGAGCAGTTCTTC. The chain recombines TRBV2 with TRBJ2-1; 8 bases are a match to TRBD2. The CDR3 length is 12 residues. Germline CDR1 is SNHLY and CDR2 is FYNNEI.